This T cell receptor beta chain comes out of a study of neurological immune-mediated disorders. Trimming removed 2 bases at V and 8 bases at J, with 6 bases between. Germline V lookup: CDR1 SEHNR, CDR2 FQNEAQ (reference sequence). The CDR3 consists of 11 residues. This sample's time point: longitudinal time-point 3. From the 5' RACE reads, TCRdb called clonotypes with MiXCR, one entry per CDR3 protein. The table includes roughly 57,000 distinct CDR3 sequences, 7% to 10% detected once. There are many counts of this clonotype. The chain carries TRBV7-9 and TRBJ1-1; D gene ambiguous. Sequences were obtained from PBMCs. The TCR sequence derives from a woman aged 40 to 50 in good health. The CDR3 sequence is CASSLQSEAFF. The CDR3 region has the DNA TGTGCCAGCAGCTTACAGTCGGAAGCTTTCTTT.